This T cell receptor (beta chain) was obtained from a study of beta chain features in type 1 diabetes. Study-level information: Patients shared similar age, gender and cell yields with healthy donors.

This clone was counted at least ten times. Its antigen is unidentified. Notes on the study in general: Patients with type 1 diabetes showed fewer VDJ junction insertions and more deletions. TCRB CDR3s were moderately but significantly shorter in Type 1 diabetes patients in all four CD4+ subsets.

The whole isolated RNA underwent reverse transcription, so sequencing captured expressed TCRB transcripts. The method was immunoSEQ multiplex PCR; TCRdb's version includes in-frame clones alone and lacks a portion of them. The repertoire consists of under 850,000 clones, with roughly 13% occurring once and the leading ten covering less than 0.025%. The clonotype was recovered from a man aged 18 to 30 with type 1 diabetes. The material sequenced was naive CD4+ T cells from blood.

CDR3 protein: CASSKFEPFLAKNIQYF. In nucleotides, the CDR3 is TGCGCCAGCAGTAAATTTGAGCCGTTTCTAGCCAAAAACATTCAGTACTTC. The rearrangement links TRBV23-1 to TRBJ2-4; unclear D gene. TRBV23-1 is classed as an ORF, of uncertain function. V gave up 5 bases and J gave up 0 bases, with 17 bases separating them. The CDR3 length is 17 residues.